This T cell receptor (beta chain) appears in the sequencing data of a study of T cell repertoires in cytomegalovirus infection (dated by TCRdb to between 2018 and 2021). Broadly, across the study: Recently identified HLA-C-restricted CMV epitopes, whose presentation resists viral immunomodulation, were targeted by peptide stimulations together with well-studied HLA-B-restricted epitopes. The HLA type of each donor mattered for the analysis, because public TCR beta signatures pointed to carriage of CMV infection along with the matching HLA type.

Reading from cysteine to phenylalanine, the CDR3 counts 15 amino acids. Here the CDR3 DNA is all that survives: 45 bases in frame from base 1. For this chain, trimming is 2 bases at the V end and 3 bases at the J end, and the number of junction bases without a gene match is 6. The sample's treatment or condition label, in plain terms: in vitro stimulation with specific CMV peptide epitopes to enrich CMV-specific T cells. With regard to this clonotype: The antigen it binds to is not known. There are no base qualities to consult, and no much larger clone falls within one base.

Broad study findings and their caveats: The ex vivo response was dominated by HLA-C-restricted CMV-specific TCR beta clonotypes, and the single most frequent clonotype in two of eight donors was supplied by these HLA-C-restricted clonotypes. In both this cohort and an independent cohort of 300 to 450 donors, the cumulative frequency of public TCR beta family members distinguished carriers of CMV infection plus the relevant HLA type.

For sequencing, an Illumina HiSeq 1500 was employed. TCRdb reanalyzed the raw reads on its own, using fastp at Q25 for trimming and MiXCR for clone calling, and kept in-frame beta chains. When rows share a CDR3 protein, they turn into one entry using the most common DNA and genes. Within this sample are approximately 100,000 distinct CDR3 sequences, with approximately 28% of them counted one time only. The top ten clonotypes cover about 81% of the sample. This receptor was obtained from a human donor in good health (CMV status not recorded). Some clones in this sample may be carry-over from other donors' samples. The receptor chain draws on TRBV12-3 or TRBV12-4 and TRBJ1-2, with TRBD1 identical over 7 junction bases. The source was CD8+ T cells from cultured PBMCs, collected from culture after CMV antigen stimulation. The CDR3 region reads CASSLPPTGYYGYTF. The DNA sequence follows: TGTGCCAGCAGTTTACCCCCGACAGGGTACTATGGCTACACCTTC.